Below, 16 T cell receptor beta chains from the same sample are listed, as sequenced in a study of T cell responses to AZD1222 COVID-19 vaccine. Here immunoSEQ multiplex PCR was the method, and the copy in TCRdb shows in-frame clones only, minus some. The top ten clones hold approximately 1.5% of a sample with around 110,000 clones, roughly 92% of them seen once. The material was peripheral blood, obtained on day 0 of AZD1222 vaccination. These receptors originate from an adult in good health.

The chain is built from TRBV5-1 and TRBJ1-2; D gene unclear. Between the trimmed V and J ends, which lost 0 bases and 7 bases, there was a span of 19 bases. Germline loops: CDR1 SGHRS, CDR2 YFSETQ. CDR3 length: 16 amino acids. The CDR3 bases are TGCGCCAGCAGCTTGGGTACTCCGGTCTTGTACCTTGGCTACACCTTC. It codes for CASSLGTPVLYLGYTF. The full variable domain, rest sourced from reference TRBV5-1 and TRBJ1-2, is KAGVTQTPRYLIKTRGQQVTLSCSPISGHRSVSWYQQTPGQGLQFLFEYFSETQRNKGNFPGRFSGRQFSNSRSEMNVSTLELGDSALYLCASSLGTPVLYLGYTFGSGTRLTVV.

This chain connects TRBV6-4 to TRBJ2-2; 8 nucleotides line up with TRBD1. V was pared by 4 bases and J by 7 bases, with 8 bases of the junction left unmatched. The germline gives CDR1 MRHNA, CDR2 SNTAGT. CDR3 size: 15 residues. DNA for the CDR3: TGTGCCAGCAGTGCCGACAGGGGCATCGGCGGGGAGCTGTTTTTT. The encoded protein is CASSADRGIGGELFF.

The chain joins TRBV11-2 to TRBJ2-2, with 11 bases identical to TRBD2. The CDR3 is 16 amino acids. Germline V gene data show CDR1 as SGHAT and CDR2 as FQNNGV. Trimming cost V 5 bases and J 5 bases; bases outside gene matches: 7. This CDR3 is CASSPIAGGQTGELFF. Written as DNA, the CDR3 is TGTGCCAGCAGCCCAATAGCGGGGGGGCAAACCGGGGAGCTGTTTTTT.

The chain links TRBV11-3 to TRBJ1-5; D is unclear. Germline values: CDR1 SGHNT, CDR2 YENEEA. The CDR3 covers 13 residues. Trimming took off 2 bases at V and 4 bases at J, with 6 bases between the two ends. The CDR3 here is CASSLRMNQPQHF. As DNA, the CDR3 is TGTGCCAGCAGCTTAAGGATGAATCAGCCCCAGCATTTT.

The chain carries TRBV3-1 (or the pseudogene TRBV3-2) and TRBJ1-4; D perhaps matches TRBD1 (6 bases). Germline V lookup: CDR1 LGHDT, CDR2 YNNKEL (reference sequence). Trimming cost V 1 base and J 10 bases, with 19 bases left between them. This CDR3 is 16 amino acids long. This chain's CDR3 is CASSQVGQPPEAKLFF. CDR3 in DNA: TGTGCCAGCAGCCAAGTTGGACAGCCCCCTGAAGCAAAACTGTTTTTT.

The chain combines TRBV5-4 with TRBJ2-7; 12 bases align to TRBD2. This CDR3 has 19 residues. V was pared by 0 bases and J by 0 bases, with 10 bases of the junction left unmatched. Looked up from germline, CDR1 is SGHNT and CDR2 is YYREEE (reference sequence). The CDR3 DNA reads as TGTGCCAGCAGCTTGGGAACCGGACTAGCGGGGCGCTCCTCCTACGAGCAGTACTTC. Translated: CASSLGTGLAGRSSYEQYF.

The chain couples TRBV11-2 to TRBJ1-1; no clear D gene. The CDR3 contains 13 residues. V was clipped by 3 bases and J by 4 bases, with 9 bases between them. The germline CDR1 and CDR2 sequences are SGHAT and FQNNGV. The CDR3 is CASSLFIGTEAFF. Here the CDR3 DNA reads TGTGCCAGCAGCTTGTTTATAGGCACTGAAGCTTTCTTT.

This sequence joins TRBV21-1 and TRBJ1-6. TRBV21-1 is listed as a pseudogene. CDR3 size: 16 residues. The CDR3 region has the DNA TGTGCCAGCAGCTTGCGGGGGAGCTCCTATAATTCACCCCTCCACTTT. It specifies CASSLRGSSYNSPLHF.

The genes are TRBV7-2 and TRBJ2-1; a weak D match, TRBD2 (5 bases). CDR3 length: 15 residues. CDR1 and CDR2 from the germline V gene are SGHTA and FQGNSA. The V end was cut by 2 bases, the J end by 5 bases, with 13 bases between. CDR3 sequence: CASSLSIGLNNEQFF. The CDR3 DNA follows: TGTGCCAGCAGCTTATCCATTGGACTTAACAATGAGCAGTTCTTC. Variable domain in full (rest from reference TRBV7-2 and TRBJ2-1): GAGVSQSPSNKVTEKGKDVELRCDPISGHTALYWYRQSLGQGLEFLIYFQGNSAPDKSGLPSDRFSAERTGGSVSTLTIQRTQQEDSAVYLCASSLSIGLNNEQFFGPGTRLTVL.

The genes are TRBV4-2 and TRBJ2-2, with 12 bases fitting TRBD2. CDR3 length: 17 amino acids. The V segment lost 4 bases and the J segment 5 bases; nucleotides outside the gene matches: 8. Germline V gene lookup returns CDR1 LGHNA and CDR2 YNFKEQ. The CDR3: CASSLRTSGGYTGELFF. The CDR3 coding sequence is TGTGCCAGCAGCCTACGAACTAGCGGGGGGTATACCGGGGAGCTGTTTTTT.

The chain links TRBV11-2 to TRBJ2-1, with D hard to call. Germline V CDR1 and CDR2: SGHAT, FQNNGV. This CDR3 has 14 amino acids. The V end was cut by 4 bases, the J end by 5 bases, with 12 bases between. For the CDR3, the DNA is TGTGCCAGCAGCTGGGCTGACTCTAACAATGAGCAGTTCTTC. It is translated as CASSWADSNNEQFF. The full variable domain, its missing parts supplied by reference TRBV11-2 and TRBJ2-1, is EAGVAQSPRYKIIEKRQSVAFWCNPISGHATLYWYQQILGQGPKLLIQFQNNGVVDDSQLPKDRFSAERLKGVDSTLKIQPAKLEDSAVYLCASSWADSNNEQFFGPGTRLTVL.

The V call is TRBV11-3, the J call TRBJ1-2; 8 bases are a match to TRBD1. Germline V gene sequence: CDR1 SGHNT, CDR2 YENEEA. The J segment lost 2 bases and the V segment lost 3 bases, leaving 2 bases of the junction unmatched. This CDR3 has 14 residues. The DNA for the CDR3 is TGTGCCAGCAGCTTGGACAGGGCCAACTATGGCTACACCTTC. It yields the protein CASSLDRANYGYTF.

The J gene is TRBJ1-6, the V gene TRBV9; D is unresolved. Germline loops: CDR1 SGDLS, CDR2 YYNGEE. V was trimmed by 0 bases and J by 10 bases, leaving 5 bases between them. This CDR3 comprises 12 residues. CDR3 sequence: CASSVVGSPLHF. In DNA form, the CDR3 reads TGTGCCAGCAGCGTAGTCGGGTCACCCCTCCACTTT.

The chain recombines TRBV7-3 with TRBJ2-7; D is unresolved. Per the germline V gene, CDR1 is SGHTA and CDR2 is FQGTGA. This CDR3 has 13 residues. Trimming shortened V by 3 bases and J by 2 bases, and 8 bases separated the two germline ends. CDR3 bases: TGTGCCAGCAGCTTCGGCAGAGCCTACGAGCAGTACTTC. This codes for CASSFGRAYEQYF. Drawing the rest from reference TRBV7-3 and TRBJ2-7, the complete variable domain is GAGVSQTPSNKVTEKGKYVELRCDPISGHTALYWYRQSLGQGPEFLIYFQGTGAADDSGLPNDRFFAVRPEGSVSTLKIQRTERGDSAVYLCASSFGRAYEQYFGPGTRLTVT.

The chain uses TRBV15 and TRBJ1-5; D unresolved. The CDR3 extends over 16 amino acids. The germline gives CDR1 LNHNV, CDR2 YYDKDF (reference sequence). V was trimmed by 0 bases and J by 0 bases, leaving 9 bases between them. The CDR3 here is CATSREKVYSNQPQHF. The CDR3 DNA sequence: TGTGCCACCAGCAGAGAGAAGGTCTATAGCAATCAGCCCCAGCATTTT. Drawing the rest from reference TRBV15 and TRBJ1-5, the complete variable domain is DAMVIQNPRYQVTQFGKPVTLSCSQTLNHNVMYWYQQKSSQAPKLLFHYYDKDFNNEADTPDNFQSRRPNTSFCFLDIRSPGLGDTAMYLCATSREKVYSNQPQHFGDGTRLSIL.

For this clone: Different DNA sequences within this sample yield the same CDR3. The CDR3 bases are TGTGCCAGCTCACCAGGGGGCAATCAGCCCCAGCATTTT. Translated: CASSPGGNQPQHF. The chain uses TRBV18 and TRBJ1-5; D gene uncertain. The germline CDR1 and CDR2 sequences are KGHSH and LQKENI. The CDR3 consists of 13 residues. Between the trimmed V and J ends, which lost 2 bases and 2 bases, there was a span of 4 bases.